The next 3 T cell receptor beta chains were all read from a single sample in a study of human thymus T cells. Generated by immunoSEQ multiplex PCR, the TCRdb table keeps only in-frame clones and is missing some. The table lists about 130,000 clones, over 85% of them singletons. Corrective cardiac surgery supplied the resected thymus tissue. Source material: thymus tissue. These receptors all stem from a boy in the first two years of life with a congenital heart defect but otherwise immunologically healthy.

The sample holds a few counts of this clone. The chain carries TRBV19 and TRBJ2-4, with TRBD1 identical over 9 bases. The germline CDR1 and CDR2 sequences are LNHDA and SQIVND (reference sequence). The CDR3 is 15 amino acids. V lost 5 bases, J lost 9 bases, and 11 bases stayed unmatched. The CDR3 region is CASSVRGQGRAIQYF. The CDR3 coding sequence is TGTGCCAGTAGTGTAAGGGGACAGGGTAGAGCCATTCAGTACTTC.

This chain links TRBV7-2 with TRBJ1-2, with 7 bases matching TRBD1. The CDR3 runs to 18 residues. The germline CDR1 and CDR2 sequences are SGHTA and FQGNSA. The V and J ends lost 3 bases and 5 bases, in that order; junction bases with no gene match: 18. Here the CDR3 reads CASSFSLISETGSYGYTF. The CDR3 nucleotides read TGTGCCAGCAGCTTTTCCCTCATTTCCGAGACAGGGTCTTATGGCTACACCTTC.

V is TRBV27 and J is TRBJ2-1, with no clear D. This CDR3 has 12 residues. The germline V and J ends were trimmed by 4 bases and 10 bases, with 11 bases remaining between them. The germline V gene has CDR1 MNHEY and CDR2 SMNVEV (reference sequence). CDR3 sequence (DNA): TGTGCCAGCAGTTCGGTCCGTTGGGAGCAGTTCTTC. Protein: CASSSVRWEQFF.